One and the same sample provided the 29 T cell receptor beta chains below, sequenced in a study of T cell responses to AZD1222 COVID-19 vaccine (dated by TCRdb to the early 2020s). The time point label for this specimen denotes: baseline before first vaccination. The library was made by the immunoSEQ multiplex PCR assay. Sourced from immuneACCESS, this table was stored by TCRdb with only in-frame sequences that have V and J called. A share of the clones is absent; for the studies checked, an unresolved V gene accounts for under half, and the remainder has no known explanation. The sample contains 130,000 or so clones, 85% to 90% of them found a single time. The top ten clones comprise more than 10% of the sample. Material: peripheral blood, obtained on day 0 of AZD1222 vaccination. The source is an adult in good health.

This chain links TRBV4-1 with TRBJ1-6, with 10 bases identical to TRBD1. V gave up 3 bases and J gave up 5 bases; unmatched junction bases: 7. This CDR3 is built from 17 residues. Germline loops: CDR1 MGHRA, CDR2 YSYEKL. The CDR3 DNA follows: TGCGCCAGCAGCCAGGGGACAGGGGAACGGGATAATTCACCCCTCCACTTT. Its translation is CASSQGTGERDNSPLHF.

CDR3 DNA sequence: TGTGCCAGCATCCCCCTCGAAAAGGGTTCACCCCTCCACTTT. Its protein product is CASIPLEKGSPLHF. The V call is TRBV28, the J call TRBJ1-6; no reliable D call. In germline, CDR1 is MDHEN, CDR2 SYDVKM. Trimming left V 7 bases short and J 9 bases short, with 16 bases between. This CDR3 is 14 amino acids long.

The chain is built from TRBV30 and TRBJ2-1; 9 bases fit TRBD1. Germline loops: CDR1 GTSNPN, CDR2 SVGIG (reference sequence). The CDR3 loop spans 14 amino acids. Trimming cost V 3 bases and J 7 bases; bases outside gene matches: 7. The CDR3 bases are TGTGCCTGGAGCCCGGGACAGGGTTGGAATGAGCAGTTCTTC. It specifies CAWSPGQGWNEQFF.

The gene calls are TRBV18 and TRBJ2-7; 10 nucleotides match TRBD1. The CDR3 extends over 17 amino acids. The V gene's germline CDR1 is KGHSH and CDR2 LQKENI. V lost 3 bases and J lost 0; bases outside the gene matches: 8. The CDR3 loop is CASSPPQGQGPSYEQYF. In DNA form, the CDR3 reads TGTGCCAGCTCACCCCCGCAGGGACAGGGGCCCTCCTACGAGCAGTACTTC.

The count of this clone is one. The rearrangement links TRBV7-8 to TRBJ1-1, with a weak D call TRBD1 (6 bases). This CDR3 spans 15 amino acids. With 3 bases removed from V and 0 bases from J, the gap between germline ends came to 11 bases. The germline V gene encodes CDR1 SGHVS and CDR2 FQNEAQ. For the CDR3, the DNA is TGTGCCAGCAGCTTGGACAGACTCATGAACACTGAAGCTTTCTTT. Translating it yields CASSLDRLMNTEAFF.

This clone was seen only once. V usage is TRBV5-1 and J usage is TRBJ2-1, with 8 bases aligning to TRBD1. The CDR3 sequence is 14 residues long. Per germline, CDR1 SGHRS and CDR2 YFSETQ. The ends lost 4 bases at V and 3 bases at J; junction bases unmatched: 3. The CDR3 DNA reads TGCGCCAGCAGCGTGGGACAGGTCTACAATGAGCAGTTCTTC. Its translation: CASSVGQVYNEQFF.

About this clone itself: Since a much larger clone is just one base distant, this may be a read error. The chain links TRBV7-3 to TRBJ2-3; D remains unclear. The germline gives CDR1 SGHTA, CDR2 FQGTGA. Trimming removed 4 bases from V and 1 base from J, with 3 bases in between. The CDR3 has 12 residues. The CDR3 bases are TGTGCCAGCAGCTCACGCACAGATACGCAGTATTTT. Translated, it gives CASSSRTDTQYF. The full variable domain, with the rest looked up from reference TRBV7-3 and TRBJ2-3, is GAGVSQTPSNKVTEKGKYVELRCDPISGHTALYWYRQSLGQGPEFLIYFQGTGAADDSGLPNDRFFAVRPEGSVSTLKIQRTERGDSAVYLCASSSRTDTQYFGPGTRLTVL.

The chain combines TRBV2 with TRBJ2-5; TRBD1 might be the D (6 bases). V lost 7 bases and J 6 bases, leaving 12 bases between the germline ends. Germline V CDR1 and CDR2: SNHLY, FYNNEI. The CDR3 is 12 amino acids. In nucleotides, the CDR3 is TGTGCCAGCACCCAGGGGTTGCAGACCCAGTACTTC. Translation gives CASTQGLQTQYF.

This clone has a handful of counts. This rearrangement joins TRBV15 to TRBJ2-2, with TRBD1 matching 9 bases. V was pared by 0 bases and J by 1 base, with 0 bases of the junction left unmatched. Germline V gene data show CDR1 as LNHNV and CDR2 as YYDKDF (reference sequence). This CDR3 contains 16 residues. CDR3 sequence: CATSRETGGNTGELFF. CDR3 in DNA: TGTGCCACCAGCAGAGAGACAGGGGGGAACACCGGGGAGCTGTTTTTT.

The CDR3: CASSQFGQGAQPLHF. The CDR3 DNA is TGTGCCAGCAGCCAGTTTGGGCAGGGGGCGCAACCCCTCCACTTT. This sequence joins TRBV3-1 (or the pseudogene TRBV3-2) and TRBJ1-6; 8 bases line up with TRBD1. Germline CDR1 and CDR2: LGHDT and YNNKEL (reference sequence). The CDR3 runs to 15 residues. V trimming: 3 bases; J trimming: 12 bases; junction bases outside the gene matches: 10.

The chain links TRBV7-9 to TRBJ2-7; 7 bases line up with TRBD2. Per the germline V gene, CDR1 is SEHNR and CDR2 is FQNEAQ (reference sequence). V dropped 10 bases and J dropped 3; count of bases not matched to a gene: 9. This CDR3 has 13 residues. The chain's CDR3 is CAITPGGNYEQYF. CDR3 nucleotide sequence: TGTGCCATCACCCCGGGGGGAAACTACGAGCAGTACTTC. The entire variable domain, with the rest obtained from reference TRBV7-9 and TRBJ2-7, is as follows: DTGVSQNPRHKITKRGQNVTFRCDPISEHNRLYWYRQTLGQGPEFLTYFQNEAQLEKSRLLSDRFSAERPKGSFSTLEIQRTEQGDSAMYLCAITPGGNYEQYFGPGTRLTVT.

The chain couples TRBV6-5 to TRBJ2-3, with 8 bases lining up with TRBD2. With V trimmed by 7 bases and J by 12 bases, 9 bases remained unmatched. The CDR3 runs 12 residues. Germline-derived CDR1 and CDR2 are MNHEY and SVGAGI. This CDR3 reads CASKSGRESQYF. As DNA, the CDR3 is TGTGCCAGCAAAAGCGGGAGAGAGTCCCAGTATTTT.

The V call is TRBV4-1, the J call TRBJ1-6, with D maybe TRBD1 (5 bases). The V and J ends lost 1 base and 9 bases respectively, with 13 bases between them. The CDR3 runs to 15 residues. CDR1 and CDR2 (germline): MGHRA, YSYEKL. This chain's CDR3 is CASSQASGDISPLHF. DNA for the CDR3: TGCGCCAGCAGCCAAGCTTCGGGGGATATTTCACCCCTCCACTTT.

The V gene is TRBV19, the J gene TRBJ1-5; no clear D gene. The CDR3 runs 11 residues. CDR1 is LNHDA, CDR2 SQIVND, per germline (reference sequence). V was clipped by 5 bases and J by 11 bases, with 10 bases between them. CDR3 sequence: CASSAREAQHF. CDR3 coding DNA: TGTGCCAGTAGTGCTAGGGAAGCCCAGCATTTT.

The chain carries TRBV28 and TRBJ2-7; 10 bases are shared with TRBD2. The CDR3 runs to 14 residues. Germline V CDR1 and CDR2: MDHEN, SYDVKM. V lost 4 bases, J lost 7 bases, and 7 bases stayed unmatched. The CDR3 loop reads CASSSLAGVGEQYF. Here the CDR3 DNA reads TGTGCCAGCAGTTCTCTAGCGGGAGTCGGTGAGCAGTACTTC. The whole variable domain, remainder taken from reference TRBV28 and TRBJ2-7, is DVKVTQSSRYLVKRTGEKVFLECVQDMDHENMFWYRQDPGLGLRLIYFSYDVKMKEKGDIPEGYSVSREKKERFSLILESASTNQTSMYLCASSSLAGVGEQYFGPGTRLTVT.

This clone is a singleton in its sample. This sequence joins TRBV28 and TRBJ2-7; TRBD1 is a possible D gene (6 bases). V lost 1 base and J lost 1, with 14 bases in between. Germline assignment: CDR1 MDHEN and CDR2 SYDVKM. CDR3 length: 16 residues. This chain's CDR3 is CASSLSYRVPSYEQYF. CDR3 DNA sequence: TGTGCCAGCAGTTTATCATACAGGGTACCATCCTACGAGCAGTACTTC.

The chain employs TRBV24-1 and TRBJ1-6; 7 nucleotides agree with TRBD1. The CDR3 consists of 18 residues. Losses at the gene ends were 4 bases for V and 0 bases for J; bases not matched to a gene: 8. Germline CDR1 is KGHDR and CDR2 is SFDVKD. CDR3 DNA sequence: TGTGCCACCAGTGACCCGGGACAGACGAGCTCCTATAATTCACCCCTCCACTTT. Its protein is CATSDPGQTSSYNSPLHF.

The chain recombines TRBV28 with TRBJ1-1, with D hard to call. Germline V gene lookup returns CDR1 MDHEN and CDR2 SYDVKM. Trimming took 3 bases from V and 4 from J, leaving 6 bases between them. The CDR3 contains 12 residues. The chain's CDR3 is CASSFGLTEAFF. CDR3 nucleotides: TGTGCCAGCAGTTTTGGCCTCACTGAAGCTTTCTTT.

The V and J genes are TRBV23-1 and TRBJ2-7; D may be TRBD1 (5 bases). TRBV23-1 is classed as an ORF, of uncertain function. The V end lost 3 bases, the J end lost 5 bases, and 17 bases lay between the germline ends. There are 15 residues in the CDR3. CDR3 loop: CASSHTTVILDEQYF. The CDR3 DNA is TGCGCCAGCAGTCATACGACAGTAATCCTCGACGAGCAGTACTTC.

This chain links TRBV9 with TRBJ1-3; TRBD1 is a possible D gene (5 bases). Germline V gives CDR1 SGDLS, CDR2 YYNGEE. The CDR3 spans 18 residues. Trimming shortened V by 2 bases and J by 1 base, and 19 bases separated the two germline ends. CDR3 sequence reads: CASSVDPRGVPSGNTIYF. CDR3 nucleotides: TGTGCCAGCAGCGTGGACCCTAGGGGAGTTCCTTCTGGAAACACCATATATTTT. Filled out from reference TRBV9 and TRBJ1-3, the complete variable domain reads DSGVTQTPKHLITATGQRVTLRCSPRSGDLSVYWYQQSLDQGLQFLIQYYNGEERAKGNILERFSAQQFPDLHSELNLSSLELGDSALYFCASSVDPRGVPSGNTIYFGEGSWLTVV.

V is TRBV5-8 and J is TRBJ1-1, with D possibly being TRBD1 (6 bases). The V gene lost 0 bases and the J gene lost 4 bases, with 13 bases spanning the gap. CDR1 is SGHTS, CDR2 YDEGEE, per germline. The CDR3 covers 15 residues. The CDR3 spells CASSLDTPDSTEAFF. CDR3 nucleotide sequence: TGTGCCAGCAGCTTGGACACTCCGGACAGCACTGAAGCTTTCTTT. The full variable domain, its missing parts supplied by reference TRBV5-8 and TRBJ1-1, is EAGVTQSPTHLIKTRGQQATLRCSPISGHTSVYWYQQALGLGLQFLLWYDEGEERNRGNFPPRFSGRQFPNYSSELNVNALELEDSALYLCASSLDTPDSTEAFFGQGTRLTVV.

The J gene is TRBJ2-1, the V gene TRBV5-4; tentative D call: TRBD1 (6 bases). The CDR3 is 13 amino acids. Germline CDR1 SGHNT, CDR2 YYREEE (reference sequence). V lost 6 bases, J lost 8 bases, and 15 bases lay in between. The DNA for the CDR3 is TGTGCCAGCAACCAACCTGGGGGCGATGAGCAGTTCTTC. Amino acids: CASNQPGGDEQFF.

The chain combines TRBV13 with TRBJ2-3; D gene uncertain. The germline V gene has CDR1 PRHDT and CDR2 FYEKMQ (reference sequence). The CDR3 covers 11 residues. V was shortened by 3 bases and J by 4 bases, with 2 bases between the two germline ends. The CDR3 loop is CASSFADTQYF. The DNA of the CDR3 is TGTGCCAGCAGCTTCGCAGATACGCAGTATTTT.

This sequence joins TRBV11-3 and TRBJ1-1; D is undetermined. CDR3 length equals 13 residues. Looked up from germline, CDR1 is SGHNT and CDR2 is YENEEA. Trimming removed 3 bases at V and 5 bases at J, with 10 bases between. The CDR3 coding sequence is TGTGCCAGCAGCTTTACTCCGGGAACTGAAGCTTTCTTT. Amino acid sequence: CASSFTPGTEAFF.

V usage is TRBV7-6 and J usage is TRBJ1-1; TRBD1 matches 12 bases. Trimming at V came to 0 bases and at J to 6 bases, leaving 8 bases not matched to a gene. The length of the CDR3 is 17 residues. Germline values: CDR1 SGHVS, CDR2 FNYEAQ. CDR3 sequence reads: CASSLATGTGGSSEAFF. The DNA of the CDR3 is TGTGCCAGCAGCTTAGCAACCGGGACAGGGGGCTCATCTGAAGCTTTCTTT. Complete variable domain (other parts from reference TRBV7-6 and TRBJ1-1): GAGVSQSPRYKVTKRGQDVALRCDPISGHVSLYWYRQALGQGPEFLTYFNYEAQQDKSGLPNDRFSAERPEGSISTLTIQRTEQRDSAMYRCASSLATGTGGSSEAFFGQGTRLTVV.

Of note for this clone: Other DNA sequences in this specimen translate into the identical CDR3. This chain uses TRBV7-7 with TRBJ1-1; TRBD1 is a possible D gene (5 bases). The CDR3 loop spans 13 amino acids. CDR1 SSHAT and CDR2 FNYEAQ come from the germline V gene (reference sequence). Trimming stripped 5 bases from V and 0 bases from J, with 7 bases between. CDR3 bases: TGTGCCAGCAGCCTGACAGTGAACACTGAAGCTTTCTTT. Its translation: CASSLTVNTEAFF.

This chain connects TRBV5-1 to TRBJ2-7, with D unresolved. V was clipped by 1 base and J by 7 bases, with 12 bases between them. Germline V gene data show CDR1 as SGHRS and CDR2 as YFSETQ. The CDR3 consists of 13 residues. The CDR3 DNA follows: TGCGCCAGCAGCTTGCAAGTTTCAAGGGAGCAGTACTTC. Translating gives CASSLQVSREQYF.

The genes are TRBV28 and TRBJ2-7; TRBD1 agrees at 9 bases. The germline gives CDR1 MDHEN, CDR2 SYDVKM. V trimming: 5 bases; J trimming: 4 bases; junction bases outside the gene matches: 9. CDR3 length: 15 residues. The CDR3 sequence is CASSTSGTGRYEQYF. The CDR3 DNA reads as TGTGCCAGCAGTACCTCCGGGACAGGGAGGTACGAGCAGTACTTC.

CDR3 sequence reads: CASSVNLQETQYF. The CDR3 coding sequence is TGTGCCAGCAGCGTTAACCTCCAAGAGACCCAGTACTTC. The chain recombines TRBV9 with TRBJ2-5; D gene unclear. CDR1 is SGDLS, CDR2 YYNGEE, per germline. V was cut by 2 bases and J by 1 base, with 6 bases left in between. This CDR3 has 13 amino acids.